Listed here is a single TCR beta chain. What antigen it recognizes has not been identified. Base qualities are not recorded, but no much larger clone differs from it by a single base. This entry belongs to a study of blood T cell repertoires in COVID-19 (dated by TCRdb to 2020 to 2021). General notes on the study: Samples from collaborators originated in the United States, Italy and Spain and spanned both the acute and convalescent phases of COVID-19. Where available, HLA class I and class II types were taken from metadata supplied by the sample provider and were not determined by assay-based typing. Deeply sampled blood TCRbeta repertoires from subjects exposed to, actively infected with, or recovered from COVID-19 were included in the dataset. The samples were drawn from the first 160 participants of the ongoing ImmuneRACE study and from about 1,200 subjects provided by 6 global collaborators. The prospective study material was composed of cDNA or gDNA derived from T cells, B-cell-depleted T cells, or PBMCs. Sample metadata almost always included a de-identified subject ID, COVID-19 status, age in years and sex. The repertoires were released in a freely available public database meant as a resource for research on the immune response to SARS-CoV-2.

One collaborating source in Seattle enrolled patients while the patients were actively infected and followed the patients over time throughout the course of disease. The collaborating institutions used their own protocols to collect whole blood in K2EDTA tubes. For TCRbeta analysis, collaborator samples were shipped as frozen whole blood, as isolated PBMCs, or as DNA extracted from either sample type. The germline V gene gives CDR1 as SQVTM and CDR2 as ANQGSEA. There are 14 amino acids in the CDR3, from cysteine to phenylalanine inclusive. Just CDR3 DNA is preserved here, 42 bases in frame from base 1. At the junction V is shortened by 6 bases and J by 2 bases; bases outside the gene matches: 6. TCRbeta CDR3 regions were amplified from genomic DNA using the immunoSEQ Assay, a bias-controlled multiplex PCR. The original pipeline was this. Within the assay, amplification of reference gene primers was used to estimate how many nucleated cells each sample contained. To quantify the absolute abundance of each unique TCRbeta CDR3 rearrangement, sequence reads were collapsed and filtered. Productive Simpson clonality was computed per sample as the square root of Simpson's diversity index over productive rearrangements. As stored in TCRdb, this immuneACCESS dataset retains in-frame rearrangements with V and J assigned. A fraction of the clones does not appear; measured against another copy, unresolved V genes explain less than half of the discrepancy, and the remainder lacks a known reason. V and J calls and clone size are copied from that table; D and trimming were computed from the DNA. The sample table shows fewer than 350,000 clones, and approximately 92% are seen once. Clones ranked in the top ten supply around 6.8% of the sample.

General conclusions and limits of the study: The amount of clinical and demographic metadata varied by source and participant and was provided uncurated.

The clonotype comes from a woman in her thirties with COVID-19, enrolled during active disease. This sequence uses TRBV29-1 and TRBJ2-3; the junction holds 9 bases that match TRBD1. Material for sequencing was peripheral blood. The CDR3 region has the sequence CSVAQGAPTDTQYF. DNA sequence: TGCAGCGTAGCACAGGGGGCGCCCACAGATACGCAGTATTTT.